What follows describes a single TCR beta chain. The antigen is not known. All of the donors resided in Nashville, Tennessee, and each was a Caucasian adult. Germline trimming cut 5 bases from V and 6 bases from J; bases unmatched to any gene: 6. Germline V gene data show CDR1 as SGHRS and CDR2 as YFSETQ. The CDR3 consists of 14 residues. This sample stems from a study of shared clonotypes between healthy human individuals. On the study more broadly: Donors were a couple of women and a few men aged 18 to 49.

Findings and limits, study-wide: Non-shared clonotypes had lower generation probabilities than clonotypes shared by all four sorted-subset donors.

Measured with immunoSEQ multiplex PCR; TCRdb has only the in-frame clones, and not every one. The sample has roughly 1,500,000 clones; just under 99% are singletons. This clonotype was sampled from a man between 25 and 39 years old in good health. The source material was naive CD4+ T cells sorted from blood. Noted subset: CD45RA+ positively selected. The genes are TRBV5-1 and TRBJ2-1, with TRBD2 matching 9 bases. The CDR3: CASREVSGSNEQFF. The CDR3 nucleotides read TGCGCCAGCAGGGAAGTTAGCGGGAGCAATGAGCAGTTCTTC.